A single sample is the source of the 17 T cell receptor beta chains below, sequenced in a study of cytomegalovirus exposure and HLA in healthy donors. Profiled with immunoSEQ multiplex PCR; TCRdb holds only in-frame clones, not every one. The sample holds fewer than 250,000 clones, roughly 83% seen once. Material for sequencing was PBMCs. The receptors originated from a woman between 18 and 30 years old in good health and CMV-seronegative.

V and J are TRBV6-6 and TRBJ1-4; D is unclear. Germline V gene sequence: CDR1 MNHNY, CDR2 SVGAGI (reference sequence). This CDR3 is 12 amino acids long. V was shortened by 0 bases and J by 7 bases, with 3 bases between the two germline ends. The CDR3 nucleotides are TGTGCCAGCAGTTACTCGGGTGAAAAACTGTTTTTT. It encodes CASSYSGEKLFF.

The chain uses TRBV4-2 and TRBJ2-7; D call uncertain. The germline CDR1 and CDR2 sequences are LGHNA and YNFKEQ. Trimming left V 3 bases short and J 2 bases short, with 14 bases between. The CDR3 extends over 15 amino acids. Written as DNA, the CDR3 is TGTGCCAGCAGCCATAGCAGGACGAACACCTACGAGCAGTACTTC. Its protein product is CASSHSRTNTYEQYF.

J is TRBJ1-1 and V is TRBV28; D gene unclear. The V gene's germline CDR1 is MDHEN and CDR2 SYDVKM. Trimming removed 3 bases from V and 8 bases from J, with 10 bases in between. The CDR3 length is 12 residues. CDR3 region: CASSLTSPEAFF. Here the CDR3 DNA reads TGTGCCAGCAGTTTGACCTCCCCCGAAGCTTTCTTT.

V usage is TRBV18 and J usage is TRBJ1-1, with a weak D call TRBD1 (6 bases). V lost 2 bases and J 3 bases, leaving 10 bases between the germline ends. From germline, CDR1 is KGHSH and CDR2 LQKENI. This CDR3 is 14 amino acids long. CDR3 sequence: CASSPWDKDTEAFF. CDR3 coding DNA: TGTGCCAGCTCACCATGGGACAAGGACACTGAAGCTTTCTTT.

In its sample, this clone was seen once. The chain carries TRBV5-1 and TRBJ2-1, with TRBD2 identical over 8 bases. The J segment lost 5 bases and the V segment lost 2 bases, leaving 3 bases of the junction unmatched. Per germline, CDR1 SGHRS and CDR2 YFSETQ. The CDR3 has 14 residues. The CDR3 protein is CASSLAGVHNEQFF. CDR3 coding DNA: TGCGCCAGCAGCTTAGCGGGGGTTCACAATGAGCAGTTCTTC.

The chain combines TRBV19 with TRBJ2-5; TRBD2 matches 15 bases. CDR1 is LNHDA and CDR2 is SQIVND in the germline V gene (reference sequence). The V gene end was trimmed by 6 bases and the J gene end by 5 bases; junction bases not matched to a gene: 4. The CDR3 sequence is 15 residues long. The CDR3 spells CASRTGTSGRETQYF. The CDR3 DNA reads as TGTGCCAGTAGAACGGGGACTAGCGGGAGGGAGACCCAGTACTTC.

The V call is TRBV6-1, the J call TRBJ1-1; 7 bases match TRBD1. The trim removed 4 bases at V and 5 bases at J, leaving 16 bases unmatched. Germline values: CDR1 MNHNS, CDR2 SASEGT. This CDR3 has 17 residues. This chain's CDR3 is CASSGGQSRGVWTEAFF. The DNA for the CDR3 is TGTGCCAGCAGTGGGGGACAGAGCAGGGGAGTGTGGACTGAAGCTTTCTTT.

The CDR3 reads CASSLAGNNEQFF. The DNA for the CDR3 is TGCGCCAGCAGCTTGGCCGGGAACAATGAGCAGTTCTTC. The J gene is TRBJ2-1, the V gene TRBV5-1, with D tentatively TRBD2 (5 bases). Germline CDR1 and CDR2: SGHRS and YFSETQ. V was clipped by 0 bases and J by 5 bases, with 6 bases between them. The CDR3 runs to 13 residues. The complete variable domain, with remaining parts taken from reference TRBV5-1 and TRBJ2-1, reads KAGVTQTPRYLIKTRGQQVTLSCSPISGHRSVSWYQQTPGQGLQFLFEYFSETQRNKGNFPGRFSGRQFSNSRSEMNVSTLELGDSALYLCASSLAGNNEQFFGPGTRLTVL.

The chain combines TRBV2 with TRBJ1-1; D not certain. Germline-derived CDR1 and CDR2 are SNHLY and FYNNEI. The CDR3 spans 13 residues. Between the trimmed V and J ends, which lost 6 bases and 3 bases, there was a span of 11 bases. CDR3 coding DNA: TGTGCCAGCAGCCAATCAGGAGACACTGAAGCTTTCTTT. It yields the protein CASSQSGDTEAFF.

V gene TRBV5-1 combines with J gene TRBJ2-3; D could derive from TRBD1 or TRBD2 (5 bases each). The germline V gene encodes CDR1 SGHRS and CDR2 YFSETQ. The V end lost 7 bases, the J end lost 2 bases, and 11 bases lay between the germline ends. There are 13 residues in the CDR3. The CDR3 loop reads CASGTSSTDTQYF. The CDR3 nucleotides are TGCGCCAGCGGGACGTCGTCCACAGATACGCAGTATTTT.

This rearrangement joins TRBV11-2 to TRBJ1-2; 7 bases map to TRBD1. The CDR3 contains 14 residues. V lost 5 bases to trimming and J lost 5 bases; unmatched junction nucleotides: 8. The germline V gene encodes CDR1 SGHAT and CDR2 FQNNGV. CDR3 amino acids: CASSLGQAQYGYTF. The CDR3 DNA sequence: TGTGCCAGCAGCCTCGGACAGGCCCAATATGGCTACACCTTC.

The V and J genes are TRBV6-5 and TRBJ1-3, with D maybe TRBD1 (5 bases). The CDR3 consists of 14 residues. Looked up from germline, CDR1 is MNHEY and CDR2 is SVGAGI. The germline V and J ends were trimmed by 2 bases and 2 bases, with 7 bases remaining between them. In nucleotides, the CDR3 is TGTGCCAGCAGTTACAGAGGGGCTGGAAACACCATATATTTT. Translating gives CASSYRGAGNTIYF.

This chain links TRBV30 with TRBJ1-1; no firm D call. Per germline, CDR1 GTSNPN and CDR2 SVGIG (reference sequence). This CDR3 has 11 amino acids. V gave up 4 bases and J gave up 5 bases, with 8 bases separating them. DNA of the CDR3: TGTGCCTGGACTATGGAAACTGAAGCTTTCTTT. The encoded protein is CAWTMETEAFF.

This clone was recorded a few times. The chain employs TRBV6-5 and TRBJ2-7, with 7 bases lining up with TRBD1. CDR1 and CDR2 (germline): MNHEY, SVGAGI. Losses at the gene ends were 5 bases for V and 5 bases for J; bases not matched to a gene: 6. This CDR3 contains 13 residues. The CDR3 region has the DNA TGTGCCAGCAGTCCCAGACAGGGCCACGAGCAGTACTTC. Amino acids: CASSPRQGHEQYF.

The chain has TRBV7-3 and TRBJ2-7; TRBD2 matches 9 bases. Germline trimming cut 5 bases from V and 6 bases from J; bases unmatched to any gene: 11. CDR3 length: 15 amino acids. CDR1 and CDR2 from the germline V gene are SGHTA and FQGTGA. CDR3 sequence: CASSKGAGGPSEQYF. CDR3 nucleotide sequence: TGTGCCAGCAGCAAGGGGGCGGGAGGGCCTAGCGAGCAGTACTTC. The full variable domain, completed using reference TRBV7-3 and TRBJ2-7, is GAGVSQTPSNKVTEKGKYVELRCDPISGHTALYWYRQSLGQGPEFLIYFQGTGAADDSGLPNDRFFAVRPEGSVSTLKIQRTERGDSAVYLCASSKGAGGPSEQYFGPGTRLTVT.

The V gene is TRBV7-9, the J gene TRBJ2-7, with TRBD1 identical over 10 bases. CDR1 and CDR2 from the germline V gene are SEHNR and FQNEAQ (reference sequence). Trimming cost V 4 bases and J 5 bases; bases outside gene matches: 8. The CDR3 loop spans 15 amino acids. The CDR3 is CASSSTRDRGHEQYF. CDR3 sequence (DNA): TGTGCCAGCAGCTCAACCCGGGACAGGGGCCACGAGCAGTACTTC.

This chain connects TRBV6-6 to TRBJ2-7, with a possible D match to TRBD1 (6 bases). The CDR3 is 12 amino acids. The ends were cut back, 10 bases at V and 1 base at J, with 11 bases in the middle. CDR1 is MNHNY and CDR2 is SVGAGI in the germline V gene (reference sequence). CDR3 loop: CATKTGSYEQYF. Here the CDR3 DNA reads TGTGCCACCAAGACAGGTTCCTACGAGCAGTACTTC.